This T cell receptor (beta chain) emerged from a study of cytomegalovirus exposure and HLA in healthy donors. Across the whole study: About 180 million T cells yielded 120 million or so unique TCR beta sequences, as an earlier analysis found. The study, taken as a whole, reports: When a later analysis compared HLA-associated TCR beta chains with equally common others, the HLA-associated chains turned out to be more clonally expanded and to have lower generation probabilities. Relative to the roughly 700-donor mean, N-insertions were reportedly fewer in an Asian-associated ancestry cluster in a later analysis.

Primers included in the PCR were 60 Vbeta and 13 Jbeta primers. The method was immunoSEQ multiplex PCR; TCRdb's version includes in-frame clones alone and lacks a portion of them. The sample contains about 89,000 clones, about 74% of which appear only once. At the time of sampling, donors were nominally healthy, though unrecorded immune exposures were likely. In regard to this clone: The antigen remains undetermined.

Germline loops: CDR1 MNHEY, CDR2 SMNVEV (reference sequence). CDR3 length equals 15 residues. V gave up 6 bases and J gave up 0 bases; unmatched junction bases: 5. The receptor was derived from a man aged 25-45 years in good health and CMV-seronegative. V is TRBV27 and J is TRBJ2-3; TRBD1 agrees at 8 bases. The source material was PBMCs. CDR3 nucleotide sequence: TGTGCCAGCAGCACCGGGACAGGAAGCACAGATACGCAGTATTTT. The encoded protein is CASSTGTGSTDTQYF.